Listed here are 4 T cell receptor beta chains from one sample, sequenced in a study of monozygotic twins with inflammatory bowel disease. After re-calling the 5' RACE reads, TCRdb lists one entry per CDR3 protein, DNA absent. The table lists a few hundred thousand distinct CDR3 sequences. The sequencing input was blood. Receptors originate from a human donor with ulcerative colitis or Crohn's disease, or a healthy co-twin of an affected twin (not recorded which).

The chain joins TRBV3-1 to TRBJ1-6. The CDR3 has 15 amino acids. Germline V gene data show CDR1 as LGHDT and CDR2 as YNNKEL (reference sequence). This chain's CDR3 is CASSQDLGINSPLHF.

The chain uses TRBV7-2 and TRBJ2-2; absent DNA, TCRdb's TRBD1 call cannot be checked. CDR1 is SGHTA and CDR2 is FQGNSA in the germline V gene. CDR3 length: 17 amino acids. CDR3 region: CASSPRRQGANTGELFF. Combining the CDR3 with reference TRBV7-2 and TRBJ2-2 gives the whole variable domain GAGVSQSPSNKVTEKGKDVELRCDPISGHTALYWYRQSLGQGLEFLIYFQGNSAPDKSGLPSDRFSAERTGGSVSTLTIQRTQQEDSAVYLCASSPRRQGANTGELFFGEGSRLTVL.

This chain links TRBV7-8 with TRBJ1-3. The CDR3 contains 15 residues. Germline V gives CDR1 SGHVS, CDR2 FQNEAQ. CDR3 sequence: CASSLLAGPGNTIYF.

The chain combines TRBV18 with TRBJ2-2; there is no DNA to check the TCRdb D call of TRBD1. Germline CDR1 and CDR2: KGHSH and LQKENI. This CDR3 spans 17 amino acids. The CDR3 sequence is CASSPDRGSVHTGELFF. Combining the CDR3 with reference TRBV18 and TRBJ2-2 gives the whole variable domain NAGVMQNPRHLVRRRGQEARLRCSPMKGHSHVYWYRQLPEEGLKFMVYLQKENIIDESGMPKERFSAEFPKEGPSILRIQQVVRGDSAAYFCASSPDRGSVHTGELFFGEGSRLTVL.